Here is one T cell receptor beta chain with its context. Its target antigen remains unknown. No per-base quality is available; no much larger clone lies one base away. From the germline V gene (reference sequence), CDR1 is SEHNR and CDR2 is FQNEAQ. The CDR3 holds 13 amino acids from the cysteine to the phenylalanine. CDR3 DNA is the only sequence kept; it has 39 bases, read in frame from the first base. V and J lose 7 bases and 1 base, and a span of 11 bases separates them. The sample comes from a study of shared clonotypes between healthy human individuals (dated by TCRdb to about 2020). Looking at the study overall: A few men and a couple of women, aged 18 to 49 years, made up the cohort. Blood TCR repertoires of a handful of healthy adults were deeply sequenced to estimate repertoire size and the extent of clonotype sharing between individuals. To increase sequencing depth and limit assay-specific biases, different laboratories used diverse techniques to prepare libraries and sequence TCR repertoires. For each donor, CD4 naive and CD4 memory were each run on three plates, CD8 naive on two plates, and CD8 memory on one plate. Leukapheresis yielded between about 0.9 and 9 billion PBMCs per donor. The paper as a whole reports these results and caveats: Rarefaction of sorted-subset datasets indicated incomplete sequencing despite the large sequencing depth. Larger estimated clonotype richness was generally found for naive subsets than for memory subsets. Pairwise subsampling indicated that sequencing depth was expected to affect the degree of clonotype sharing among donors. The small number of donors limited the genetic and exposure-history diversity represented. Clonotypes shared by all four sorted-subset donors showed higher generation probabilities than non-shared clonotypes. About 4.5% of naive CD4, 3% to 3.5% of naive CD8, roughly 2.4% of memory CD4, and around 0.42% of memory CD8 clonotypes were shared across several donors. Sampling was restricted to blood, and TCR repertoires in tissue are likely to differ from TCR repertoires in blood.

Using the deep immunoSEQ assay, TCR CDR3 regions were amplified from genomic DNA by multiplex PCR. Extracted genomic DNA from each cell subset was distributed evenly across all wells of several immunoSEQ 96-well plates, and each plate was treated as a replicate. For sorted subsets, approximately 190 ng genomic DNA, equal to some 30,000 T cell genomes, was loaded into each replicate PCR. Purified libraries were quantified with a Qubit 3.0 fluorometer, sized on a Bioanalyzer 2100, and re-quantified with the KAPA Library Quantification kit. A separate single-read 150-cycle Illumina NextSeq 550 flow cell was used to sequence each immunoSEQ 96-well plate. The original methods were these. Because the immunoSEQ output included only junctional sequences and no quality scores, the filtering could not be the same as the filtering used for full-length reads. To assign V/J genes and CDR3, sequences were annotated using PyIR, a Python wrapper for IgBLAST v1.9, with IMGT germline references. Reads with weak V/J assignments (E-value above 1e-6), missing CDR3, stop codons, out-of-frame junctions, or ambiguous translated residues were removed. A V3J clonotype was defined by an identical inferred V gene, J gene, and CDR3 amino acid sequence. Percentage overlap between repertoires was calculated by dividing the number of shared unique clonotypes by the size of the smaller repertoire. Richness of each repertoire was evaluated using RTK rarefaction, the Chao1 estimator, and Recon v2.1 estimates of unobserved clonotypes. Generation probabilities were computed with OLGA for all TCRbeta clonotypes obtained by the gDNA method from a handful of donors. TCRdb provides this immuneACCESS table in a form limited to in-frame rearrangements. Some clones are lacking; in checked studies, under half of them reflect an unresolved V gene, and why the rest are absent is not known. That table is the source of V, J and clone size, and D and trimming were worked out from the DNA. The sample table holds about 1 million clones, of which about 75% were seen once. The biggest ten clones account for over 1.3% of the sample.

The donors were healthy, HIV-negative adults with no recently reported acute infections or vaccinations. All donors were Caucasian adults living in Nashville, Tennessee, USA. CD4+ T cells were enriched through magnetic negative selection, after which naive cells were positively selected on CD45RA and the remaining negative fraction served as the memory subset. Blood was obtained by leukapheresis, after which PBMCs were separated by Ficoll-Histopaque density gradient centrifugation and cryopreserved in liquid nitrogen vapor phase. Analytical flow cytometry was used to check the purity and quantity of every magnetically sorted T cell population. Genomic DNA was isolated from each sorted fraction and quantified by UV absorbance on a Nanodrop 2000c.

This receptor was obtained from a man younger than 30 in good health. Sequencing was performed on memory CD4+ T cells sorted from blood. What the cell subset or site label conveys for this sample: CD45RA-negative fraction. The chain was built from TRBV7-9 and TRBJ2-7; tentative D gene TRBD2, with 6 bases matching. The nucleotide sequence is TGTGCCAGCATGGGGGGACGATCCTACGAGCAGTACTTC. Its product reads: CASMGGRSYEQYF. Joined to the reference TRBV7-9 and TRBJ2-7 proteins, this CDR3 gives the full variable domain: DTGVSQNPRHKITKRGQNVTFRCDPISEHNRLYWYRQTLGQGPEFLTYFQNEAQLEKSRLLSDRFSAERPKGSFSTLEIQRTEQGDSAMYLCASMGGRSYEQYFGPGTRLTVT.